Listed below are T cell receptor beta chains from one sample, sequenced in a study of radiation and T cells in renal cell carcinoma. Measured with immunoSEQ multiplex PCR; TCRdb has only the in-frame clones, and not every one. In the table there are some 95,000 clones, 86% of which are singletons. This material consisted of blood, taken from a patient whose treatment included radiotherapy and nephrectomy. The receptor set was obtained from a man aged 50 or older with renal cell carcinoma. CDR3s include the opening cysteine and the closing phenylalanine or tryptophan. The D gene is left open where the match is weak. Some rows mark clone size as missing; the rest say once, few, many or name a class of expanded clone.

clone_size	j_call	v_call	d_call	cdr3_aa	cdr3_nt
once	TRBJ2-2	TRBV10-3	TRBD2	CATQNGGAQTGELFF	TGTGCCACCCAAAACGGGGGGGCCCAGACCGGGGAGCTGTTTTTT
.	TRBJ2-7	TRBV27	.	CASSSQGFYEQYF	TGTGCCAGCAGTTCTCAGGGCTTCTACGAGCAGTACTTC
once	TRBJ2-7	TRBV19	.	CASRQGTEQYF	TGTGCCAGTAGACAGGGTACCGAGCAGTACTTC
once	TRBJ1-6	TRBV6-6	.	CASSRTRWSPLHF	TGTGCCAGCAGCCGGACGAGATGGTCACCCCTCCACTTT
.	TRBJ2-1	TRBV28	.	CASRSNNEQFF	TGTGCCAGCAGATCAAACAATGAGCAGTTCTTC
.	TRBJ1-2	TRBV4-3	.	CASSQEGFGGYTF	TGCGCCAGCAGCCAAGAGGGATTTGGAGGCTACACCTTC
.	TRBJ1-2	TRBV6-5	.	CASTYGAGTNYGYTF	TGTGCCAGCACCTACGGGGCAGGGACCAACTATGGCTACACCTTC
.	TRBJ2-7	TRBV29-1	.	CSVVLPGFEQYF	TGCAGCGTTGTCCTACCGGGGTTTGAGCAGTACTTC
.	TRBJ2-2	TRBV5-6	.	CASSLYSPAGELFF	TGTGCCAGCAGCTTGTACAGTCCAGCGGGGGAGCTGTTTTTT
.	TRBJ1-4	TRBV9	.	CASSLTGSNEKLFF	TGTGCCAGCAGCCTCACTGGGAGCAATGAAAAACTGTTTTTT
.	TRBJ2-3	TRBV5-4	TRBD1	CASGQGQTSTDTQYF	TGTGCCAGCGGTCAGGGACAGACTAGCACAGATACGCAGTATTTT
.	TRBJ2-5	TRBV5-1	TRBD2	CASSLSGSSGSEETQYF	TGCGCCAGCAGCTTGAGTGGGTCTAGCGGGAGTGAAGAGACCCAGTACTTC
.	TRBJ2-1	TRBV7-8	TRBD2	CASSLRSGGRGDNEQFF	TGTGCCAGCAGCTTAAGGTCCGGCGGGAGGGGGGACAATGAGCAGTTCTTC
.	TRBJ2-7	TRBV12-5	.	CASGLVGQNNYEQYF	TGTGCTAGTGGTTTGGTAGGACAGAACAACTACGAGCAGTACTTC
.	TRBJ1-1	TRBV28	.	CASTMGAEAFF	TGTGCCAGCACAATGGGCGCTGAAGCTTTCTTT
.	TRBJ2-1	TRBV18	TRBD2	CASSRGGAYNEQFF	TGTGCCAGCTCACGCGGGGGGGCCTACAATGAGCAGTTCTTC
once	TRBJ2-5	TRBV5-1	TRBD2	CASPSGSRQETQYF	TGCGCCAGCCCTAGCGGATCCCGGCAAGAGACCCAGTACTTC
few	TRBJ1-6	TRBV6-5	.	CASANLYYNSPLHF	TGTGCCAGCGCGAATTTGTACTATAATTCACCCCTCCACTTT
.	TRBJ2-5	TRBV11-2	.	CASSLGQFQETQYF	TGTGCCAGCAGCTTAGGACAGTTTCAAGAGACCCAGTACTTC
.	TRBJ1-2	TRBV7-9	.	CASSSDPTYGYTF	TGTGCCAGCAGCTCGGACCCTACCTATGGCTACACCTTC
.	TRBJ1-2	TRBV6-5	.	CASSGQRYGYTF	TGTGCCAGCAGCGGACAGAGATATGGCTACACCTTC
.	TRBJ1-2	TRBV27	.	CASSSTVNYGYTF	TGTGCCAGCAGTTCCACAGTTAACTATGGCTACACCTTC
.	TRBJ2-2	TRBV6-5	.	CASRTGSGGTGELFF	TGTGCCAGCAGGACAGGGTCGGGGGGCACCGGGGAGCTGTTTTTT
.	TRBJ2-2	TRBV5-1	TRBD1	CASSLTGTGTGELFF	TGCGCCAGCAGCTTGACAGGGACAGGCACCGGGGAGCTGTTTTTT